The sequence of this TCR beta chain was determined in a study of blood T cell repertoires in COVID-19 (dated by TCRdb to about 2020). With respect to the entire study: Samples from collaborators originated in the United States, Italy and Spain and spanned both the acute and convalescent phases of COVID-19. The prospective study material was composed of cDNA or gDNA derived from T cells, B-cell-depleted T cells, or PBMCs. HLA class I and class II types, where available, came from metadata supplied by the sample provider rather than from assay-based typing. The repertoires were released in a freely available public database meant as a resource for research on the immune response to SARS-CoV-2. Samples came from the ongoing ImmuneRACE study (first 160 participants) plus 1,254 subjects from 6 global collaborators. A de-identified subject ID, COVID-19 status, age in years and sex were almost always included in the sample metadata. Deeply sampled blood TCRbeta repertoires from subjects exposed to, actively infected with, or recovered from COVID-19 were included in the dataset.

Of note for this clone: Which antigen it targets is not known. Per-nucleotide qualities are absent, and no much larger clonotype sits a single base away.

Measured from the cysteine to the phenylalanine, the CDR3 is 13 residues long. Of all the DNA, just the CDR3 is kept, 39 bases in frame from base 1. Participants in the prospective study were enrolled through a virtual design, were aged about 18 to 100 years, and lived in approximately 25 United States geographic areas. In the prospective study, participants were assigned to cohorts based on the clinical history participants reported in a screening survey and a study questionnaire. For ImmuneRACE Cohort 3, a participant was defined as recovered based on two consecutive negative NP/OP PCR tests, clearance by a healthcare professional, or resolution of symptoms. Mobile phlebotomists in the prospective study collected whole blood, serum and a nasopharyngeal or oropharyngeal swab from every participant. Prospective study participants could optionally give additional blood draws and questionnaires over a 2-month period. Blood samples from the prospective study were shipped frozen or at room temperature prior to DNA extraction.

The immunoSEQ Assay, a bias-controlled multiplex PCR, was used to amplify TCRbeta CDR3 regions from genomic DNA. As for the authors' bioinformatics: Nucleated cell counts per sample were estimated from amplification of reference gene primers within the assay. Sequence reads were collapsed and filtered to measure the absolute abundance of every unique TCRbeta CDR3 rearrangement. For each sample, productive Simpson clonality was calculated by taking the square root of Simpson's diversity index across productive rearrangements. This immuneACCESS table, as held by TCRdb, lists in-frame sequences with V and J called but not all clones. Of the missing ones, under half trace to an unresolved V gene in checked studies; the others have no known cause. The V and J calls and clone size come from that table; D and trimming were worked out from the DNA. The sample includes hundreds of thousands of clones, with 75% to 90% observed a single time. The ten top clones hold around 9.5% of the sample.

On the study overall, not on this receptor specifically: The amount of clinical and demographic metadata varied by source and participant and was provided uncurated.

The chain employs TRBV21-1 and TRBJ2-3; the tabulated D call, TRBD1, remains unverified against the DNA. TRBV21-1 is described as a pseudogene. Sequenced material: PBMCs or T cells enriched from blood (not recorded which). The receptor's source is a woman in her forties who had recovered from COVID-19. The nucleotide sequence reads TGTGCCAGCAGCAAATTGGGCCCAGATACGCAGTATTTT. This sequence encodes CASSKLGPDTQYF.